One and the same sample provided the 18 T cell receptor beta chains below, sequenced in a study of cytomegalovirus exposure and HLA in healthy donors. With 60 Vbeta and 13 Jbeta primers, the PCR was carried out. The assay was immunoSEQ multiplex PCR, and TCRdb's table has in-frame clones only and misses some. The sample carries about 130,000 clones, about 80% recorded once. The sample was PBMCs. The source is a man aged 35-49 years in good health and CMV-seronegative.

V is TRBV6-1 and J is TRBJ2-3; D unresolved. Germline CDR1 and CDR2: MNHNS and SASEGT. Deletions cut 4 bases from V and 0 bases from J, with 11 bases between. There are 15 residues in the CDR3. CDR3 in DNA: TGTGCCAGCAGTGCGTCTTCTTCTAGCACAGATACGCAGTATTTT. Translating gives CASSASSSSTDTQYF.

The rearrangement uses TRBV5-1 and TRBJ1-1; TRBD1 matches at 11 bases. V dropped 2 bases and J dropped 5; count of bases not matched to a gene: 5. Germline V gene data show CDR1 as SGHRS and CDR2 as YFSETQ. This CDR3 contains 15 residues. CDR3 amino acids: CASSFLGQGETEAFF. The CDR3 DNA follows: TGCGCCAGCAGCTTTCTGGGACAGGGGGAAACTGAAGCTTTCTTT.

V usage is TRBV6-6 and J usage is TRBJ2-2, with a possible D match to TRBD1 (6 bases). This CDR3 is 14 amino acids long. Trimming took off 7 bases at V and 4 bases at J, with 13 bases between the two ends. Germline values: CDR1 MNHNY, CDR2 SVGAGI (reference sequence). The CDR3 nucleotides are TGTGCCAGCACCACAGGGTCGGGCACCGGGGAGCTGTTTTTT. This codes for CASTTGSGTGELFF.

With respect to this clone: At one boundary the junction diverges from the germline segment, which might be a read error. V usage is TRBV29-1 and J usage is TRBJ2-5, with TRBD1 matching 10 bases. CDR3 size: 13 residues. CDR1 and CDR2 from the germline V gene are SQVTM and ANQGSEA. The CDR3 protein is CSATPGQGSPPHF. CDR3 DNA sequence: TGCAGCGCCACACCGGGACAGGGGTCCCCCCCCCACTTC.

The V call is TRBV2, the J call TRBJ1-5, with TRBD1 as a possible D gene (5 bases). Per germline, CDR1 SNHLY and CDR2 FYNNEI. There are 16 residues in the CDR3. Trimming left V 3 bases short and J 0 bases short, with 12 bases between. The CDR3 loop reads CASSDRGSYSNQPQHF. CDR3 sequence (DNA): TGTGCCAGCAGTGATAGGGGCAGCTATAGCAATCAGCCCCAGCATTTT. Drawing the rest from reference TRBV2 and TRBJ1-5, the complete variable domain is EPEVTQTPSHQVTQMGQEVILRCVPISNHLYFYWYRQILGQKVEFLVSFYNNEISEKSEIFDDQFSVERPDGSNFTLKIRSTKLEDSAMYFCASSDRGSYSNQPQHFGDGTRLSIL.

This clone was detected only a few times. The J gene is TRBJ1-6, the V gene TRBV5-4, with a tentative D call TRBD1 (6 bases). V shed 0 bases and J shed 9 bases, with 7 bases lying between them. Per the germline V gene, CDR1 is SGHNT and CDR2 is YYREEE (reference sequence). The CDR3 is 13 residues long. CDR3 coding DNA: TGTGCCAGCAGCTTGGAACAGGGTTCACCCCTCCACTTT. It codes for CASSLEQGSPLHF.

This chain joins TRBV30 and TRBJ1-2; possible D gene TRBD1, 5 bases. Trimming cost V 0 bases and J 4 bases, with 12 bases left between them. CDR1 is GTSNPN and CDR2 is SVGIG in the germline V gene (reference sequence). The CDR3 has 14 amino acids. CDR3 loop: CAWSVEGRGYGYTF. CDR3 nucleotide sequence: TGTGCCTGGAGTGTCGAGGGGCGGGGCTATGGCTACACCTTC.

The chain combines TRBV9 with TRBJ2-6; D might be TRBD1 (5 bases). This CDR3 has 16 residues. CDR1 SGDLS and CDR2 YYNGEE come from the germline V gene. Deletions cut 3 bases from V and 3 bases from J, with 13 bases between. The CDR3 protein is CASSAPRVRGANVLTF. CDR3 DNA sequence: TGTGCCAGCAGCGCGCCCAGGGTTCGTGGGGCCAACGTCCTGACTTTC.

The chain is built from TRBV2 and TRBJ2-1, with D uncertain. Germline V gene lookup returns CDR1 SNHLY and CDR2 FYNNEI. Trimming cost V 2 bases and J 8 bases, with 4 bases left between them. CDR3 length: 11 amino acids. The CDR3 nucleotides read TGTGCCAGCAGTGAATATCATGAGCAGTTCTTC. This codes for CASSEYHEQFF.

This clone occurred a few times. The chain carries TRBV2 and TRBJ1-6; D not resolved. This CDR3 comprises 13 residues. Per germline, CDR1 SNHLY and CDR2 FYNNEI. The V end lost 7 bases, the J end lost 1 base, and 5 bases lay between the germline ends. This chain's CDR3 is CASKESYNSPLHF. The CDR3 DNA reads TGTGCCAGCAAGGAGTCCTATAATTCACCCCTCCACTTT.

The rearrangement uses TRBV5-8 and TRBJ2-7, with D hard to call. Germline CDR1 is SGHTS and CDR2 is YDEGEE. V dropped 0 bases and J dropped 2 bases, with 12 bases sitting between them. The CDR3 is 15 residues long. As DNA, the CDR3 is TGTGCCAGCAGCTTGGGTGTAAAGAGAACCTACGAGCAGTACTTC. This sequence encodes CASSLGVKRTYEQYF.

The rearrangement uses TRBV28 and TRBJ2-3; weak D call: TRBD2 (6 bases). The CDR3 consists of 17 residues. Germline-derived CDR1 and CDR2 are MDHEN and SYDVKM. The V end lost 3 bases, the J end lost 4 bases, and 20 bases lay between the germline ends. The CDR3, as DNA: TGTGCCAGCAGTTTGTGGGGCTCGGGGGTTGCTTCAGATACGCAGTATTTT. It encodes CASSLWGSGVASDTQYF.

The chain is built from TRBV6-4 and TRBJ2-3; 9 bases fit TRBD1. After removal of 2 bases from V and 3 bases from J, the junction contained 21 bases not matched to a gene. The germline V gene encodes CDR1 MRHNA and CDR2 SNTAGT. The CDR3 is 21 amino acids. The CDR3 bases are TGTGCCAGCAGTGACCCAACACAGGGGGCAAAGAGAGTACGGTGGACAGATACGCAGTATTTT. This gives the protein CASSDPTQGAKRVRWTDTQYF.

The chain couples TRBV7-2 to TRBJ2-1; unclear D gene. The germline V and J ends were trimmed by 1 base and 0 bases, with 10 bases remaining between them. The CDR3 contains 16 residues. Looked up from germline, CDR1 is SGHTA and CDR2 is FQGNSA. The CDR3 here is CASSLGGAFSYNEQFF. The CDR3 DNA reads as TGTGCCAGCAGCTTAGGTGGAGCTTTCTCCTACAATGAGCAGTTCTTC.

The V call is TRBV18, the J call TRBJ1-2, with 8 bases aligning to TRBD1. Trimming at V came to 5 bases and at J to 0 bases, leaving 8 bases not matched to a gene. The CDR3 consists of 16 residues. Germline V gene data show CDR1 as KGHSH and CDR2 as LQKENI. For the CDR3, the DNA is TGTGCCAGCTCATCCCCACCGGGACAGGCTAACTATGGCTACACCTTC. Amino acid sequence: CASSSPPGQANYGYTF. The whole variable domain, filled in from reference TRBV18 and TRBJ1-2, reads NAGVMQNPRHLVRRRGQEARLRCSPMKGHSHVYWYRQLPEEGLKFMVYLQKENIIDESGMPKERFSAEFPKEGPSILRIQQVVRGDSAAYFCASSSPPGQANYGYTFGSGTRLTVV.

The genes are TRBV7-9 and TRBJ1-1; no definite D call. The CDR3 is 12 amino acids. CDR1 SEHNR and CDR2 FQNEAQ come from the germline V gene (reference sequence). Deletions cut 1 base from V and 6 bases from J, with 6 bases between. CDR3 DNA: TGTGCCAGCAGCTTAGAGAGCCCTGAAGCTTTCTTT. Protein sequence: CASSLESPEAFF.

V gene TRBV6-5 combines with J gene TRBJ1-2; D is undetermined. The CDR3 has 12 residues. CDR1 is MNHEY and CDR2 is SVGAGI in the germline V gene. Deletions cut 0 bases from V and 7 bases from J, with 6 bases between. CDR3 in amino acids: CASSYSTGGYTF. The DNA of the CDR3 is TGTGCCAGCAGTTACTCGACGGGTGGCTACACCTTC.

As for this clone: The conserved final phenylalanine or tryptophan is absent from the CDR3, which likely points to a read error. The limits of the CDR3 on the DNA are not certain, so only TCRdb's listed CDR3 is given. The CDR3 here is CACNDRAGAEALV. This chain joins TRBV30 and TRBJ1-1; the D call in the table, TRBD1, was not verified against the DNA. The V gene's germline CDR1 is GTSNPN and CDR2 SVGIG (reference sequence). From its first to its last residue, the CDR3 has 13 amino acids.